This TCR beta chain was sequenced in a study of T cells in Graves' hyperthyroidism and ophthalmopathy. Turning to the study itself: Peripheral blood was taken when the disease was first diagnosed, before any treatment began. Overall study results and limits: A 13 V-J signature model discriminated ophthalmopathy versus stable hyperthyroidism. In the blood, most expanded thyroid clonotypes above 0.001 appeared as well.

Uncontrolled infection, other autoimmune disease, pregnancy or lactation excluded patients. Amplification targeted TCR beta CDR3 regions from RNA transcripts. Using the HTBI primer set, a first-round RT-PCR was run on the TCR CDR3. TCRdb recomputed calls from the multiplex PCR reads with MiXCR, one row per CDR3 protein. The table has 660,000 or so distinct CDR3 sequences, about a fifth seen once; the top ten hold roughly a third. This clonotype appeared many times. Its antigen is not identified. Sequencing was performed on blood. The TCR comes from a man in his thirties or forties with Graves' ophthalmopathy.

DNA for the CDR3: TGTGCCAGCAGCTTAAGAGCGGATAGCTCCTACGAGCAGTACTTC. Translation: CASSLRADSSYEQYF. This rearrangement joins TRBV11-1 to TRBJ2-7; maybe TRBD2 (5 bases). This CDR3 has 15 amino acids. The V and J ends lost 2 bases and 0 bases respectively, with 11 bases between them. Looked up from germline, CDR1 is SGHAT and CDR2 is FQDESV (reference sequence).